Detailed here is one T cell receptor beta chain. The data were taken from a study of blood T cell repertoires in COVID-19. Germline trimming cut 1 base from V and 4 bases from J; bases unmatched to any gene: 9. The CDR3 contains 16 residues. CDR1 and CDR2 (germline): MGHRA, YSYEKL. Sequencing used immunoSEQ multiplex PCR; TCRdb keeps in-frame clones, though not all of them. The sample yields some 130,000 clones, about 76% seen once. This chain uses TRBV4-1 with TRBJ2-7; 8 bases fit TRBD2. The sample consisted of peripheral blood. This receptor was identified in a woman aged 55 to 70 with active or convalescent COVID-19. The CDR3 nucleotides read TGCGCCAGCAGCCAAGCTCTACTAGCGGAGTTATACGAGCAGTACTTC. Residues: CASSQALLAELYEQYF.